These 13 T cell receptor beta chains were all obtained from the same sample, sequenced in a study of blood T cells in healthy people across ages. Primers used in a second PCR of roughly 6 to 12 cycles were a sample-barcoded 5' primer and a J-beta primer mix. TCRdb processed the 5' RACE reads anew with MiXCR; each CDR3 protein has one entry. The table records hundreds of thousands of distinct CDR3 sequences, 40% to 50% of them present only once. Material for sequencing was blood. The source of these receptors is a man in his 60s in good health.

There are a few counts of this clonotype. The CDR3 here is CASSYRGQGGREQYF. CDR3 in DNA: TGTGCCAGCAGTTACAGAGGACAGGGGGGCCGCGAGCAGTACTTC. The chain carries TRBV6-6 and TRBJ2-5; 10 bases line up with TRBD1. The DNA end favors TRBJ2-7, so the J call may be wrong. The CDR3 consists of 15 residues. From germline, CDR1 is MNHNY and CDR2 SVGAGI (reference sequence).

The chain recombines TRBV20-1 with TRBJ1-5, with TRBD1 as a possible D gene (5 bases). The germline gives CDR1 DFQATT, CDR2 SNEGSKA (reference sequence). The CDR3 covers 13 residues. The ends were cut back, 6 bases at V and 3 bases at J, with 12 bases in the middle. In DNA, the CDR3 is TGCAGTGCCCCGGGGGGGTCCAATCAGCCCCAGCATTTT. It translates to CSAPGGSNQPQHF.

This chain links TRBV4-1 with TRBJ2-5; TRBD2 matches at 9 bases. The V gene end was trimmed by 0 bases and the J gene end by 4 bases; junction bases not matched to a gene: 9. CDR1 and CDR2 (germline): MGHRA, YSYEKL. The CDR3 consists of 17 residues. DNA for the CDR3: TGCGCCAGCAGCCAAGATATTAGCGGGGGCTGGAGAGAGACCCAGTACTTC. It is translated as CASSQDISGGWRETQYF.

This clonotype was detected only a few times. CDR3 bases: TGTGCCAGCAGCTTCTCCGGGACAGGGATCGAATACGAGCAGTACTTC. It is translated as CASSFSGTGIEYEQYF. The chain recombines TRBV7-2 with TRBJ2-7; TRBD1 matches 9 bases. Germline V gene data show CDR1 as SGHTA and CDR2 as FQGNSA. The length of the CDR3 is 16 residues. After removal of 3 bases from V and 4 bases from J, the junction contained 10 bases not matched to a gene.

The rearrangement links TRBV5-5 to TRBJ2-4, with D maybe TRBD2 (6 bases). Trimming removed 2 bases from V and 1 base from J, with 19 bases in between. There are 18 residues in the CDR3. Germline V lookup: CDR1 SGHKS, CDR2 YYEKEE (reference sequence). The CDR3 loop reads CASSFGSRDSGAKNIQYF. As DNA, the CDR3 is TGTGCCAGCAGCTTCGGTTCCAGGGACTCTGGGGCCAAAAACATTCAGTACTTC.

V usage is TRBV5-1 and J usage is TRBJ2-1; 9 bases are shared with TRBD1. TRBJ2-7 explains the end of the DNA better; the J call may be wrong. Per germline, CDR1 SGHRS and CDR2 YFSETQ. The CDR3 covers 15 residues. CDR3: CASSDTGGGYNEQYF. CDR3 in DNA: TGCGCCAGCAGCGACACAGGGGGCGGTTACAATGAGCAGTACTTC.

This clonotype was counted a few times. The V and J genes are TRBV12-3 or TRBV12-4 and TRBJ1-2; D is unresolved. CDR3 length: 14 residues. V was shortened by 0 bases and J by 4 bases, with 9 bases between the two germline ends. CDR3 nucleotide sequence: TGTGCCAGCAGTTTAGCCCCGGAGGTCTATGGCTACACCTTC. It codes for CASSLAPEVYGYTF.

This chain links TRBV28 with TRBJ1-5; 9 bases are a match to TRBD1. The CDR3 spans 16 residues. The germline V gene has CDR1 MDHEN and CDR2 SYDVKM. Trimming removed 2 bases from V and 5 bases from J; junction bases left unmatched: 7. The CDR3 sequence is CASSLGGGQGYQPQHF. CDR3 DNA sequence: TGTGCCAGCAGTTTAGGCGGGGGACAGGGATATCAGCCCCAGCATTTT. The whole variable domain, remainder taken from reference TRBV28 and TRBJ1-5, is DVKVTQSSRYLVKRTGEKVFLECVQDMDHENMFWYRQDPGLGLRLIYFSYDVKMKEKGDIPEGYSVSREKKERFSLILESASTNQTSMYLCASSLGGGQGYQPQHFGDGTRLSIL.

The gene calls are TRBV6-2 or TRBV6-3 and TRBJ1-1, with D possibly TRBD1 on 6 matching bases. V was clipped by 7 bases and J by 0 bases, with 15 bases between them. This CDR3 has 15 amino acids. Germline loops: CDR1 MNHEY, CDR2 SVGEGT. This chain's CDR3 is CASNQGRSVNTEAFF. The CDR3, as DNA: TGTGCCAGCAACCAGGGGAGATCGGTGAACACTGAAGCTTTCTTT.

The chain is built from TRBV20-1 and TRBJ2-2; possibly TRBD1 for D (5 bases). Trimming took off 0 bases at V and 7 bases at J, with 18 bases between the two ends. The CDR3 has 16 residues. Germline V CDR1 and CDR2: DFQATT, SNEGSKA (reference sequence). The CDR3 DNA sequence: TGCAGTGCTAGAGATCAAAGGGGATGGTACTACGGGGAGCTGTTTTTT. Translated, it gives CSARDQRGWYYGELFF.

There are a few counts of this clonotype. Here the CDR3 DNA reads TGCGCCAGCAGCCAAGATCTAGCGGGGGCACGGGAGCAGTACTTC. Its translation: CASSQDLAGAREQYF. The V gene is TRBV4-1, the J gene TRBJ2-5, with 10 bases that match TRBD2. Germline CDR1 reads MGHRA; CDR2 reads YSYEKL. The CDR3 totals 15 residues. V was pared by 0 bases and J by 11 bases, with 9 bases of the junction left unmatched.

The chain joins TRBV7-2 to TRBJ2-7, with D tentatively TRBD1 (5 bases). The germline V and J ends were trimmed by 2 bases and 0 bases, with 11 bases remaining between them. CDR1 SGHTA and CDR2 FQGNSA come from the germline V gene. CDR3 size: 15 residues. The CDR3 sequence: CASSLTAGSSYEQYF. CDR3 nucleotide sequence: TGTGCCAGCAGCTTAACCGCAGGGTCCTCCTACGAGCAGTACTTC.

This clonotype turned up a few times. V and J are TRBV20-1 and TRBJ2-3; 11 bases fit TRBD2. Germline CDR1 and CDR2: DFQATT and SNEGSKA (reference sequence). Trimming removed 3 bases from V and 0 bases from J; junction bases left unmatched: 14. The CDR3 has 19 amino acids. The CDR3, as DNA: TGCAGTGCTAGCCGAGATAGCGGGGGGGCCTTATCGAGCACAGATACGCAGTATTTT. Amino acid sequence: CSASRDSGGALSSTDTQYF.